This paragraph covers one T cell receptor (beta chain) sequence. These data belong to a study of cytomegalovirus exposure and HLA in healthy donors. The PCR made use of 60 Vbeta and 13 Jbeta primers. Libraries were prepared by immunoSEQ multiplex PCR; TCRdb keeps only in-frame clonotypes and omits some of them. The sample shows more than 95,000 clones, about 70% of them seen only once. The material sequenced was PBMCs. The source is a woman aged 60-70 years in good health and CMV-seropositive.

This CDR3 reads CASSIRQGVMNTEAFF. CDR3 coding DNA: TGTGCCAGTAGTATTCGACAGGGGGTCATGAACACTGAAGCTTTCTTT. The J gene is TRBJ1-1, the V gene TRBV19; 9 nucleotides agree with TRBD1. V lost 3 bases, J lost 0 bases, and 5 bases stayed unmatched. Germline V gene lookup returns CDR1 LNHDA and CDR2 SQIVND (reference sequence). The CDR3 is made up of 16 amino acids.